These 18 T cell receptor beta chains were all obtained from the same sample, sequenced in a study of T cells in Graves' hyperthyroidism and ophthalmopathy. What was amplified from RNA transcripts were TCR beta CDR3 regions. First-round RT-PCR targeting the TCR CDR3 was performed with the HTBI primer set. In TCRdb, the multiplex PCR reads were re-called with MiXCR into one record per CDR3 protein. The table has 660,000 or so distinct CDR3 sequences, 45% seen once. The sequencing sample was made of peripheral blood or thyroid tissue (not recorded which). These receptors were collected from an adult man with Graves' disease, either hyperthyroidism or ophthalmopathy (not recorded which).

V and J are TRBV15 and TRBJ2-7; the D gene could be TRBD1 or TRBD2 (5 bases each). V gave up 4 bases and J gave up 0 bases, with 13 bases separating them. This CDR3 has 15 residues. CDR1 LNHNV and CDR2 YYDKDF come from the germline V gene (reference sequence). CDR3 sequence (DNA): TGTGCCACCAGCACCGGGTGGGGGAGCTCCTACGAGCAGTACTTC. This gives the protein CATSTGWGSSYEQYF.

This clonotype showed up just a few times. V is TRBV20-1 and J is TRBJ1-2; D uncertain. The CDR3 contains 12 residues. V lost 0 bases to trimming and J lost 8 bases, with 10 bases between them. Germline CDR1 reads DFQATT; CDR2 reads SNEGSKA (reference sequence). The CDR3 DNA sequence: TGCAGTGCTAGAGAAATGACGGGCGGCTACACCTTC. Residues: CSAREMTGGYTF.

This clonotype was recorded a few times. The J gene is TRBJ1-2, the V gene TRBV12-3 or TRBV12-4; D is unresolved. Trimming removed 1 base at V and 3 bases at J, with 9 bases between. This CDR3 comprises 14 residues. CDR3 sequence (DNA): TGTGCCAGCAGTTTAGGGAACAGCCACTATGGCTACACCTTC. It specifies CASSLGNSHYGYTF.

V is TRBV19 and J is TRBJ1-1, with D maybe TRBD1 (6 bases). Germline CDR1 LNHDA, CDR2 SQIVND (reference sequence). The CDR3 has 13 amino acids. The germline V and J ends were trimmed by 3 bases and 4 bases, with 9 bases remaining between them. CDR3: CASSITGTTEAFF. The CDR3 DNA reads TGTGCCAGTAGTATTACAGGGACCACTGAAGCTTTCTTT.

This clonotype was seen repeatedly, ten times or more. The rearrangement links TRBV24-1 to TRBJ1-5; D call uncertain. Trimming took 3 bases from V and 2 from J, leaving 10 bases between them. The CDR3 is 15 amino acids. Germline CDR1 KGHDR, CDR2 SFDVKD. The CDR3: CATSDGTGGNQPQHF. The DNA for the CDR3 is TGTGCCACCAGTGATGGCACCGGGGGCAATCAGCCCCAGCATTTT.

In this sample, this clonotype turned up a few times. The genes are TRBV12-3 or TRBV12-4 and TRBJ1-2; D gene ambiguous. The CDR3 length is 13 residues. Trimming cost V 7 bases and J 8 bases, with 17 bases left between them. This chain's CDR3 is CASTPSHSRGYTF. As DNA, the CDR3 is TGTGCCAGCACCCCTTCCCACTCTCGAGGCTACACCTTC.

The CDR3 loop reads CASSDRTGGNTIYF. The CDR3 bases are TGTGCCAGCAGTGATCGGACCGGTGGAAACACCATATATTTT. This sequence joins TRBV25-1 and TRBJ1-3; D remains unclear. Trimming took off 3 bases at V and 3 bases at J, with 9 bases between the two ends. CDR3 length: 14 amino acids. Germline values: CDR1 MGHDK, CDR2 SYGVNS.

This clonotype was recorded at least ten times. The chain links TRBV12-3 or TRBV12-4 to TRBJ1-5; D perhaps matches TRBD1 (5 bases). Trimming shortened V by 5 bases and J by 1 base, and 9 bases separated the two germline ends. CDR3 length: 14 residues. The CDR3 nucleotides are TGTGCCAGCAGTATCGGGGCGAGCAATCAGCCCCAGCATTTT. It translates to CASSIGASNQPQHF.

The gene calls are TRBV7-9 and TRBJ2-5; 11 nucleotides match TRBD2. V gave up 5 bases and J gave up 1 base; unmatched junction bases: 6. The CDR3 sequence is 16 residues long. Germline V gene data show CDR1 as SEHNR and CDR2 as FQNEAQ (reference sequence). CDR3 protein: CASSLYGLAGQETQYF. The CDR3 bases are TGTGCCAGCAGCCTCTACGGACTAGCGGGCCAAGAGACCCAGTACTTC.

V usage is TRBV15 and J usage is TRBJ1-2; D perhaps matches TRBD1 (5 bases). Trimming cost V 4 bases and J 7 bases, with 19 bases left between them. Looked up from germline, CDR1 is LNHNV and CDR2 is YYDKDF (reference sequence). The CDR3 contains 15 residues. In DNA form, the CDR3 reads TGTGCCACCAGCATCCCGGACAAGGGGTCTGGTGGCTACACCTTC. Protein sequence: CATSIPDKGSGGYTF.

This rearrangement joins TRBV7-2 to TRBJ1-6; D not certain. The CDR3 length is 16 residues. Germline CDR1 SGHTA, CDR2 FQGNSA. The V end lost 1 base, the J end lost 2 bases, and 9 bases lay between the germline ends. CDR3 sequence reads: CASSLDVGTYNSPLHF. CDR3 DNA: TGTGCCAGCAGCTTAGACGTCGGGACCTATAATTCACCCCTCCACTTT.

This clonotype was counted many times. This rearrangement joins TRBV2 to TRBJ1-1; 10 bases are a match to TRBD1. CDR1 SNHLY and CDR2 FYNNEI come from the germline V gene. V gave up 6 bases and J gave up 1 base; unmatched junction bases: 8. CDR3 length: 16 amino acids. In nucleotides, the CDR3 is TGTGCCAGCAGGGGGACAGGGGCAATCCCGAACACTGAAGCTTTCTTT. It translates to CASRGTGAIPNTEAFF.

The chain combines TRBV7-2 with TRBJ1-3, with D possibly being TRBD1 (5 bases). The CDR3 consists of 15 residues. The germline gives CDR1 SGHTA, CDR2 FQGNSA. Trimming took off 5 bases at V and 4 bases at J, with 15 bases between the two ends. The CDR3 DNA sequence: TGTGCCAGCAGCCAAGGGGCGGCAGGGGGAAACACCATATATTTT. Translated, it gives CASSQGAAGGNTIYF.

The genes are TRBV20-1 and TRBJ1-1; 10 nucleotides match TRBD1. Germline V gene lookup returns CDR1 DFQATT and CDR2 SNEGSKA (reference sequence). This CDR3 has 14 residues. V shed 7 bases, J shed 1 base, and the junction held 6 bases outside the gene matches. Written as DNA, the CDR3 is TGCAGTGTGTCACGGGACAGGGGGAACACTGAAGCTTTCTTT. Amino acids: CSVSRDRGNTEAFF.

Regarding this clonotype: At one end the junction does not follow the germline gene, possibly because of a read error. The chain is built from TRBV7-9 and TRBJ1-2; tentative D call: TRBD1 (5 bases). The germline CDR1 and CDR2 sequences are SEHNR and FQNEAQ (reference sequence). The CDR3 spans 15 residues. CDR3 in amino acids: CASSLGRGSNHGYTF. The CDR3 DNA is TGTGCCAGCAGCTTAGGGAGGGGCAGTAACCATGGCTACACCTTC.

As for this clonotype: At one end, the junction sequence differs from germline, possibly due to a read error. The chain uses TRBV7-9 and TRBJ1-6; unclear D gene. Germline V gives CDR1 SEHNR, CDR2 FQNEAQ (reference sequence). CDR3 length: 17 amino acids. CDR3 sequence reads: CASSLGLMSSYNSPLHF. The CDR3 region has the DNA TGTGCCAGCAGTTTAGGCCTGATGAGCTCCTATAATTCACCCCTCCACTTT.

This clonotype showed up just a few times. The J gene is TRBJ2-5, the V gene TRBV9, with D possibly TRBD2 on 5 matching bases. The V end was cut by 4 bases, the J end by 5 bases, with 18 bases between. The CDR3 is made up of 15 amino acids. The germline CDR1 and CDR2 sequences are SGDLS and YYNGEE. The CDR3 nucleotides read TGTGCCAGCAGCCAAGCCCGAGACGGGGTGGAGACCCAGTACTTC. It specifies CASSQARDGVETQYF.

The chain combines TRBV20-1 with TRBJ2-5; the match to TRBD2 covers 9 bases. V lost 5 bases and J lost 1; bases outside the gene matches: 8. Germline CDR1 is DFQATT and CDR2 is SNEGSKA (reference sequence). The CDR3 extends over 15 amino acids. CDR3 sequence: CSARGASGIQETQYF. As DNA, the CDR3 is TGCAGTGCTCGAGGGGCTAGCGGGATCCAAGAGACCCAGTACTTC.